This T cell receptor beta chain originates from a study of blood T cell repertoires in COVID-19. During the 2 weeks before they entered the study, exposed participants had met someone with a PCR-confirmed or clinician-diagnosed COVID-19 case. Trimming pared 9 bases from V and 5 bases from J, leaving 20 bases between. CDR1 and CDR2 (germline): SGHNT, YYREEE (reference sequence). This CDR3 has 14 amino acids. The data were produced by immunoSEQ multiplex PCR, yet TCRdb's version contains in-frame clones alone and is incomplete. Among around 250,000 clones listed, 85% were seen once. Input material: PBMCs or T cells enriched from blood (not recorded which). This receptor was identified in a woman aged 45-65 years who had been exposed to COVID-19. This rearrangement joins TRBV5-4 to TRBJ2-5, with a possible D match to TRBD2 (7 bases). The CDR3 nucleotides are TGTGCCACCAAATCCGGGGGGCCGCGGGAGACCCAGTACTTC. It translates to CATKSGGPRETQYF.